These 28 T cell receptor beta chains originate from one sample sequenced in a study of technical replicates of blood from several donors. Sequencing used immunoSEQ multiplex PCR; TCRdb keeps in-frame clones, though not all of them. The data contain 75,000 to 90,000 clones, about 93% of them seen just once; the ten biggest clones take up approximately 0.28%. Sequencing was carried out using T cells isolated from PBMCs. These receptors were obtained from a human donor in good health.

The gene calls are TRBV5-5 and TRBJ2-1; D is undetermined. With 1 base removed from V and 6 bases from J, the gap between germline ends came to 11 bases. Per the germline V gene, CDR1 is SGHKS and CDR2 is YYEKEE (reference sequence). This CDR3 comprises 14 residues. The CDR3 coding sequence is TGTGCCAGCAGCTTGTTTGAGTCCCCCAATGAGCAGTTCTTC. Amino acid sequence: CASSLFESPNEQFF.

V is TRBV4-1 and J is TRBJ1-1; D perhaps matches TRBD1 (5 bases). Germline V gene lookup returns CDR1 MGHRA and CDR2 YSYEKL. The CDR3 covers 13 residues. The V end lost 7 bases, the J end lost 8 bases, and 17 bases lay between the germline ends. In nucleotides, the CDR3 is TGCGCCAGCACCAACCAACCGGGGGACGAAGCTTTCTTT. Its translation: CASTNQPGDEAFF.

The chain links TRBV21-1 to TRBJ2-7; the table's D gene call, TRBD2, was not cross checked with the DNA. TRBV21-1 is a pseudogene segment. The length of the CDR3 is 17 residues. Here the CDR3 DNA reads TGTGCCAGCAGCAAGCCTCTAGCGGGAGTCCTCTCCTACGAGCAGTACTTC. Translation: CASSKPLAGVLSYEQYF.

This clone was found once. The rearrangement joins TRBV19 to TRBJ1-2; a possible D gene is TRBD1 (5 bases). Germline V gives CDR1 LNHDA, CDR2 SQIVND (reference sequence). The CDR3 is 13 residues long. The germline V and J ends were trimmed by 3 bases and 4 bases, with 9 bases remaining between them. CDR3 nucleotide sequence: TGTGCCAGTAGTATGGGGGGAGTCTATGGCTACACCTTC. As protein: CASSMGGVYGYTF.

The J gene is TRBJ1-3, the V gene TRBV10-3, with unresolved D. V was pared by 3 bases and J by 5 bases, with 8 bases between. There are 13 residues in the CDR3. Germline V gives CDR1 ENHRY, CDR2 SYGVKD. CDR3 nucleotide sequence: TGTGCCATCAGTGACACAGTTAGAAACACCATATATTTT. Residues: CAISDTVRNTIYF.

Written as DNA, the CDR3 is TGTGCCAGCAGCGCCGCGGGGACAGGGAGGGAACCCCTCCACTTT. This encodes CASSAAGTGREPLHF. This chain links TRBV6-5 with TRBJ1-6, with 9 bases matching TRBD1. The trim removed 6 bases at V and 12 bases at J, leaving 12 bases unmatched. The germline gives CDR1 MNHEY, CDR2 SVGAGI. There are 15 residues in the CDR3.

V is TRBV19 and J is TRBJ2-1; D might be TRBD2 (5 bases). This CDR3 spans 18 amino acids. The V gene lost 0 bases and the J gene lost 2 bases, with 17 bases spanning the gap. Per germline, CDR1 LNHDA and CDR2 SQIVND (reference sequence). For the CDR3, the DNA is TGTGCCAGTAGTATAGATTATGGGAGTCCGCCCACCTACAATGAGCAGTTCTTC. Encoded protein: CASSIDYGSPPTYNEQFF.

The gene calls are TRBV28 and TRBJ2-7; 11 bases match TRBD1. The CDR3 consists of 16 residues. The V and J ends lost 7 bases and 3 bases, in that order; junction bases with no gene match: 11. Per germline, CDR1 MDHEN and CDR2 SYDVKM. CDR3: CASTLHGTGGFYEQYF. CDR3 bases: TGTGCCAGCACCCTTCATGGGACAGGGGGTTTCTACGAGCAGTACTTC.

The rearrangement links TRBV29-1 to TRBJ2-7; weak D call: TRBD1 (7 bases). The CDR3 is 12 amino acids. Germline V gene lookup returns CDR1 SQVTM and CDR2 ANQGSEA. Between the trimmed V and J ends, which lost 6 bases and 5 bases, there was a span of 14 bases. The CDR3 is CSVRQGGDEQYF. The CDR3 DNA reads TGCAGCGTGCGACAGGGAGGCGACGAGCAGTACTTC.

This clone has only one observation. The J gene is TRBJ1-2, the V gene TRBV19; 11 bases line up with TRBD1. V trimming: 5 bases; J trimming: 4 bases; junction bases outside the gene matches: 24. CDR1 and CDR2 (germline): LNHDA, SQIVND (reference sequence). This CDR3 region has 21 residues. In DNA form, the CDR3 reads TGTGCCAGTAGTGGATTCGGACAGGGGGCTTTTATCCCCAGACGATCCTATGGCTACACCTTC. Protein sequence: CASSGFGQGAFIPRRSYGYTF.

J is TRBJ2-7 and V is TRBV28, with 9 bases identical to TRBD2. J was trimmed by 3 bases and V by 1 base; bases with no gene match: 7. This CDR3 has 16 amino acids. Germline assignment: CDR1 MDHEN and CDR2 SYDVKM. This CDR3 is CASSLFSGRDGYEQYF. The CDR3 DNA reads TGTGCCAGCAGTTTATTTAGCGGGAGAGATGGCTACGAGCAGTACTTC.

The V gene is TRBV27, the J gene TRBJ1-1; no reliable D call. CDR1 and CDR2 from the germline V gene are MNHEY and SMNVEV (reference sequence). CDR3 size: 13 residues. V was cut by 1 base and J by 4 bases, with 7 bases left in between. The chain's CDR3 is CASSLYRSTEAFF. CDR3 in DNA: TGTGCCAGCAGTTTATATCGTTCCACTGAAGCTTTCTTT.

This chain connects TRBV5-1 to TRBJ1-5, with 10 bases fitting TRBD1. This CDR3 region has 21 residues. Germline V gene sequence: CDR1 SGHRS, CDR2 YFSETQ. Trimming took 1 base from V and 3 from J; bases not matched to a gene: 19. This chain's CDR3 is CASSLSTFQGTGVDINQPQHF. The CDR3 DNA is TGCGCCAGCAGCTTGTCGACTTTTCAGGGGACAGGGGTCGATATCAATCAGCCCCAGCATTTT.

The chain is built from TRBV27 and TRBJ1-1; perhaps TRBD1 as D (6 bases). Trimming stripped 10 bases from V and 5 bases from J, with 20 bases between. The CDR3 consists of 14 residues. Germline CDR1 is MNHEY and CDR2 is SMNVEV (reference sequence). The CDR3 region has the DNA TGTGCCACAGGGTTTAGTTTGGGGGCTACTGAAGCTTTCTTT. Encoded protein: CATGFSLGATEAFF.

DNA of the CDR3: TGCAGCGTTGTTGTGGGCCGGGGAAACATTCAGTACTTC. Its protein is CSVVVGRGNIQYF. The chain recombines TRBV29-1 with TRBJ2-4, with D possibly matching TRBD2 (5 bases). The CDR3 length is 13 residues. V was trimmed by 4 bases and J by 6 bases, leaving 13 bases between them. The V gene's germline CDR1 is SQVTM and CDR2 ANQGSEA.

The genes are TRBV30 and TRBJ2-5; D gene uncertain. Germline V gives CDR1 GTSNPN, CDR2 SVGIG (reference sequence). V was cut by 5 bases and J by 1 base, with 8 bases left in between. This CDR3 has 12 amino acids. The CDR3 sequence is CAWQELQETQYF. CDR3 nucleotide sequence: TGTGCCTGGCAGGAACTCCAAGAGACCCAGTACTTC.

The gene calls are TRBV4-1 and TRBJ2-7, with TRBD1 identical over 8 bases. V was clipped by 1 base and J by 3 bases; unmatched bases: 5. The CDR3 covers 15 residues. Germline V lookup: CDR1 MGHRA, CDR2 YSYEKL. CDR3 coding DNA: TGCGCCAGCAGCCAAGGGGGACAGGAGGACTACGAGCAGTACTTC. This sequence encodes CASSQGGQEDYEQYF.

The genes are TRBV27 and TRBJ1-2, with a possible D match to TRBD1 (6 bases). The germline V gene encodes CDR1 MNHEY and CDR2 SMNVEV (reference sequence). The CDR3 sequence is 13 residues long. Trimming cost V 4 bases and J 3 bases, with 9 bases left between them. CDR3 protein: CASSYDRYYGYTF. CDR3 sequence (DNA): TGTGCCAGCAGTTATGACAGGTACTATGGCTACACCTTC.

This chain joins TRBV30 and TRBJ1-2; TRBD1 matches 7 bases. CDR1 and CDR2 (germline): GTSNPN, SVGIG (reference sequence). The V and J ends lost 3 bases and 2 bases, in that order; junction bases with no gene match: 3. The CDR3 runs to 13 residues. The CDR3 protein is CAWSPGQNYGYTF. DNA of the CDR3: TGTGCCTGGAGCCCGGGACAGAACTATGGCTACACCTTC.

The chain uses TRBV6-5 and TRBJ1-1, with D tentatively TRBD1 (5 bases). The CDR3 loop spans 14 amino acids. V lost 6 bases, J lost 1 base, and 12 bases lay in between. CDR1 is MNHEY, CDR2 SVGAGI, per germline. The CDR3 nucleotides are TGTGCCAGCAGCGGAAAAAGGGGGAACACTGAAGCTTTCTTT. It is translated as CASSGKRGNTEAFF.

The CDR3 is CASQRGGQIGETQYF. In DNA form, the CDR3 reads TGTGCCAGCCAGCGGGGGGGCCAGATTGGGGAGACCCAGTACTTC. The gene calls are TRBV6-1 and TRBJ2-5; 10 bases match TRBD2. The junction had 11 bases not matched to a gene; V was cut back by 8 bases and J by 5 bases. The CDR3 has 15 residues. The germline V gene encodes CDR1 MNHNS and CDR2 SASEGT.

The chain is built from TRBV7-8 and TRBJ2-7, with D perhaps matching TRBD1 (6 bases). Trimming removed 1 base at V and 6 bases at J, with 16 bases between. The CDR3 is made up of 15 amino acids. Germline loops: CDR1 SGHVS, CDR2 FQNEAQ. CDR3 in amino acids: CASSLGWSGELEQYF. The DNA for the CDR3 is TGTGCCAGCAGCTTAGGCTGGTCAGGGGAGCTCGAGCAGTACTTC.

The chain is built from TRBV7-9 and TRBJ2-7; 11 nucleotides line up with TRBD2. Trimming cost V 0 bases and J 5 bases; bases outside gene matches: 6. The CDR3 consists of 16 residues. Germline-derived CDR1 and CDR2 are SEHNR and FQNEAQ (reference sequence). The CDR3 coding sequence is TGTGCCAGCAGCTTAGCCACTAGCGGGAGAGGGGACGAGCAGTACTTC. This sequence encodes CASSLATSGRGDEQYF.

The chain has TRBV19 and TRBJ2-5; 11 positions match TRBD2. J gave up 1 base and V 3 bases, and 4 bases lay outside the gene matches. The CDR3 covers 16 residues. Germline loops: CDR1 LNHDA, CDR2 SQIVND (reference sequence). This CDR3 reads CASSILAGGRQETQYF. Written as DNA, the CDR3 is TGTGCCAGTAGTATTTTAGCGGGGGGGCGCCAAGAGACCCAGTACTTC.

The CDR3 here is CASSGNRGGYEQYF. As DNA, the CDR3 is TGTGCCAGCAGCGGAAACAGGGGGGGGTACGAGCAGTACTTC. The chain combines TRBV7-8 with TRBJ2-7; D perhaps matches TRBD1 (8 bases). CDR1 is SGHVS and CDR2 is FQNEAQ in the germline V gene. CDR3 size: 14 residues. Trimming left V 5 bases short and J 4 bases short, with 15 bases between.

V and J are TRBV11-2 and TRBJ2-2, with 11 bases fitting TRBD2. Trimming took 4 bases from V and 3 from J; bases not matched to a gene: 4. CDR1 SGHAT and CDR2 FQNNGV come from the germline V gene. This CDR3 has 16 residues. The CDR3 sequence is CASSSLAGADTGELFF. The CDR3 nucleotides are TGTGCCAGCAGCTCACTAGCGGGGGCCGACACCGGGGAGCTGTTTTTT.

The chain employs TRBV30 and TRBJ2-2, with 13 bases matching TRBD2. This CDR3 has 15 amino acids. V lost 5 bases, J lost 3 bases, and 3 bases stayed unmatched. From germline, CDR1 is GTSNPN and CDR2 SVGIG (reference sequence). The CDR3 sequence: CAWQGLAGDTGELFF. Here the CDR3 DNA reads TGTGCCTGGCAAGGACTAGCGGGGGACACCGGGGAGCTGTTTTTT. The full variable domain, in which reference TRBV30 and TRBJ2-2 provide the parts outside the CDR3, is SQTIHQWPATLVQPVGSPLSLECTVEGTSNPNLYWYRQAAGRGLQLLFYSVGIGQISSEVPQNLSASRPQDRQFILSSKKLLLSDSGFYLCAWQGLAGDTGELFFGEGSRLTVL.

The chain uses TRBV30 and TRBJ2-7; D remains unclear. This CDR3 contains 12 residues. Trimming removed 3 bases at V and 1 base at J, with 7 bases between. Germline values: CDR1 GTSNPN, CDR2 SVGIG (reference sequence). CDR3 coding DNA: TGTGCCTGGAGAGGAGCATCCTACGAGCAGTACTTC. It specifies CAWRGASYEQYF.